The clone carrying this TCR beta chain has only a few counts. Antigen: not known. This sample was included in a study of T-cell reconstitution after alpha-beta-depleted transplantation in children. Study-wide results and limits: The origin of high day-60 TCRbeta diversity in some patients lay in surviving recipient T cells and thymic progenitors.

The CDR3 has 12 residues. V lost 3 bases, J lost 7 bases, and 6 bases stayed unmatched. Per germline, CDR1 SQVTM and CDR2 ANQGSEA. The TCRbeta library incorporated unique molecular identifiers. TCRdb processed the PCR reads anew with MiXCR; each CDR3 protein has one entry. The sample lists a few hundred thousand distinct CDR3 sequences; about 40% were seen once. The specimen comprised PBMCs, sampled before TCRalphabeta/CD19-depleted stem cell transplant. This chain uses TRBV29-1 with TRBJ2-7, with 7 bases matching TRBD2. The clonotype was recovered from a girl aged 2-10 years with aplastic anemia, due to receive a stem cell transplant. CDR3 region: CSVESGTTEQYF. The CDR3 DNA reads TGCAGCGTTGAGTCCGGGACTACGGAGCAGTACTTC.